This entry is about one TCR beta chain. This CDR3 spans 11 amino acids. V shed 8 bases and J shed 3 bases, with 7 bases lying between them. The germline V gene has CDR1 SGHAT and CDR2 FQNNGV. The record originates from a study of control samples from healthy donors and cancer patients. The repertoire was sequenced with immunoSEQ multiplex PCR; TCRdb's copy has only in-frame clones and lacks some. The repertoire holds roughly 70,000 clones, with roughly 93% as singletons. Sequencing used blood. The V and J genes are TRBV11-2 and TRBJ1-1; D gene unclear. This sequence was found in a woman aged 30 to 39 in good health. CDR3 DNA: TGTGCCAGCCAGGATTACACTGAAGCTTTCTTT. It specifies CASQDYTEAFF.